The sequence of this T cell receptor beta chain was determined in a study of OX40 agonist ivuxolimab in advanced cancers. Background on the study: Ivuxolimab, an antibody that agonizes OX40 (CD134), was administered to the patients. With a range of about 20 to 79, age averaged approximately 60 years, and around 80% were male. Study-level findings and limits: With doses of 0.1 to 3.0 mg/kg, CD4+ and CD8+ blood T cells had undergone clonal expansion by week 6.

Germline values: CDR1 MNHEY, CDR2 SVGAGI. V was pared by 7 bases and J by 0 bases, with 12 bases between. This CDR3 comprises 14 residues. TCRdb's table, derived via immunoSEQ multiplex PCR, lists solely in-frame clones and lacks some. The data contain 54,000 or so clones, over 75% of them singletons. As regards this clone: Its matching antigen is unknown.

The TCR comes from an adult with an advanced solid tumor such as melanoma, head and neck, liver or kidney cancer. The V call is TRBV6-5, the J call TRBJ1-1; D call uncertain. Material: CD4+ or CD8+ T cells sorted from blood, obtained in a trial of the OX40 agonist ivuxolimab. The CDR3 DNA sequence: TGTGCCAGCACCTTATCTACAGTGAACACTGAAGCTTTCTTT. Protein sequence: CASTLSTVNTEAFF.